Following are 2 T cell receptor delta chains from one sample sequenced in a study of γδ T cells in repeated Plasmodium falciparum infection. TCRdb re-called clones from the multiplex PCR reads via CATT. The table lists roughly 90,000 delta-chain clones, roughly 0.98% of them singletons. Gammadelta T cells were flow-sorted from PBMC into Vgamma9/Vdelta2+ and Vdelta2-negative populations for bulk analysis. Specimen: gamma-delta T cells from blood. These receptor sequences come from a pool of human donors (malaria-infected and uninfected, not separated).

About this clone itself: The TCRdb protein, from a much larger clone, departs from this DNA's translation at residue 12, likely by read error; the protein shown derives from the DNA. The rearrangement joins TRDV2 to TRDJ1; 8 bases are shared with TRDD3. CDR3 size: 18 residues. Germline V CDR1 and CDR2: GEAIGNYY, EKD. J was trimmed by 5 bases and V by 0 bases; bases with no gene match: 16. The DNA of the CDR3 is TGTGCCTGTGACACCGTCTTTGCTGGGGGACACCAGGGGGATAAACTCATCTTT. Its translation: CACDTVFAGGHQGDKLIF.

In regard to this clone: TCRdb's entry gives the protein of a much larger clone, which mismatches this DNA's translation at residue 10, likely from a read error; the protein reported here is translated from the DNA. V usage is TRDV1 and J usage is TRDJ1, with 8 positions matching TRDD3. TCRdb lists no J gene, so it was determined here by aligning the DNA to germline. Germline CDR1 is TSWWSYY and CDR2 is QGS. The CDR3 runs 19 residues. V dropped 3 bases and J dropped 0; count of bases not matched to a gene: 15. The CDR3 loop is CALGDRDWGVPRNTDKLIF. For the CDR3, the DNA is TGTGCTCTTGGGGACCGCGACTGGGGGGTACCCAGAAACACCGATAAACTCATCTTT.